These T cell receptor beta chains were read from a single sample in a study of blood T cell repertoires in COVID-19. The data were produced by immunoSEQ multiplex PCR, yet TCRdb's version contains in-frame clones alone and is incomplete. The sample holds 75,000 to 100,000 clones, approximately 87% seen once. Material: peripheral blood. The receptors stem from a human donor in a cohort sampled during active COVID-19. Both conserved end residues are part of each CDR3. The D gene is left open where the match is weak. Clone sizes are given selectively: once, few, many, or a class where the clone is expanded.

>-|TRBJ2-3|14|TRBD1|TRBV9
TGTGCCAGCAGCTCCAAGGGGGCCACAGATACGCAGTATTTT
CASSSKGATDTQYF
>once|TRBJ2-1|13|-|TRBV11-3
TGTGCCAGCAGCTTAGCAGGCCCCAATGAGCAGTTCTTC
CASSLAGPNEQFF
>once|TRBJ1-4|15|-|TRBV19
TGTGCCAGTAGTATTCTCGGAGATGGTAGAGAAAAACTGTTTTTT
CASSILGDGREKLFF
>-|TRBJ1-4|15|-|TRBV27
TGTGCCAGCAGTTTATCGGGGCAGATCGGGGAAAAACTGTTTTTT
CASSLSGQIGEKLFF
>once|TRBJ1-2|14|-|TRBV5-1
TGCGCCAGCAGCTTGGAACAGGGCGGATATGGCTACACCTTC
CASSLEQGGYGYTF
>-|TRBJ1-2|13|TRBD1|TRBV5-1
TGCGCCAGCAGCGGTACAGGGGCGGAAGGCTACACCTTC
CASSGTGAEGYTF
>once|TRBJ2-7|17|TRBD1|TRBV5-1
TGCGCCAGCAGCTTGGCCAGAGAGACAGGGGGAGGCTACGAGCAGTACTTC
CASSLARETGGGYEQYF
>-|TRBJ2-7|13|-|TRBV12-5
TGTGCTAGTGGAAACCGGGAGACTCTCGAGCAGTACTTC
CASGNRETLEQYF
>-|TRBJ1-2|16|-|TRBV28
TGTGCCAGCAGCCCCTTATGGGACTTCGGAAACTATGGCTACACCTTC
CASSPLWDFGNYGYTF
>-|TRBJ1-2|12|-|TRBV28
TGTGCCAGCAGTTGGGCCAACTATGGCTACACCTTC
CASSWANYGYTF
>-|TRBJ2-7|14|-|TRBV7-2
TGTGCCAGCAGCTTATCACAGGGCCCCTACGAGCAGTACTTC
CASSLSQGPYEQYF
>-|TRBJ2-1|14|-|TRBV6-2/TRBV6-3
TGTGCCAGCAGTTACTCGGTCGGGTTCAATGAGCAGTTCTTC
CASSYSVGFNEQFF
>few|TRBJ1-4|15|-|TRBV4-3
TGCGCCAGCAGCCAAGAATGGGGGGGCCTTGAAAAACTGTTTTTT
CASSQEWGGLEKLFF
>-|TRBJ2-7|11|-|TRBV20-1
TGCAGTGCTAGAGGACTGGATGAGCAGTACTTC
CSARGLDEQYF
>few|TRBJ1-1|13|-|TRBV2
TGTGCCAGCAGCTCAAACCGGGATACTGAAGCTTTCTTT
CASSSNRDTEAFF
>-|TRBJ2-3|16|-|TRBV7-9
TGTGCCAGCAGCTTAAACCGGGGAATAAGCACAGATACGCAGTATTTT
CASSLNRGISTDTQYF
>few|TRBJ1-6|14|-|TRBV3-1/TRBV3-2
TGTGCCAGCAGCCAAGAAGCCAGGCGCTCGCCCCTCCACTTT
CASSQEARRSPLHF
>-|TRBJ2-7|14|TRBD1|TRBV7-9
TGTGCCAGCAGCCACCGGGACAGGGGCTACGAGCAGTACTTC
CASSHRDRGYEQYF
>-|TRBJ2-5|12|-|TRBV4-2
TGTGCCAGCAGCCAAGGGAGGGAGACCCAGTACTTC
CASSQGRETQYF
>-|TRBJ2-3|15|-|TRBV5-1
TGCGCCAGCAGCTTCGTGGGCTTGGTCACAGATACGCAGTATTTT
CASSFVGLVTDTQYF
>-|TRBJ2-3|15|TRBD2|TRBV7-7
TGTGCTAGCAGCCAGACTAGCGGGAGGGGAGATACGCAGTATTTT
CASSQTSGRGDTQYF
>-|TRBJ2-3|19|TRBD2|TRBV13
TGTGCCAGCAGCTCTCCCGGGACTAGCGGGAGGCGGGGCACAGATACGCAGTATTTT
CASSSPGTSGRRGTDTQYF
>-|TRBJ1-2|14|TRBD1|TRBV18
TGTGCCAGTCGGGTGACAGGGGCGAACTATGGCTACACCTTC
CASRVTGANYGYTF
>-|TRBJ2-7|12|-|TRBV5-4
TGTGCCAGCAGCTTGGGAGGGCCCGAGCAGTACTTC
CASSLGGPEQYF
>-|TRBJ1-2|13|-|TRBV30
TGTGCCTGGAGCTCAGGGCAAGGCTATGGCTACACCTTC
CAWSSGQGYGYTF
>-|TRBJ1-2|14|-|TRBV5-8
TGTGCCAGCAGCTTGGTGGTACCCCGGTCTGGCTACACCTTC
CASSLVVPRSGYTF
>-|TRBJ2-2|15|-|TRBV5-1
TGCGCCAGCAGCCCCCAGGGTGCGAACACCGGGGAGCTGTTTTTT
CASSPQGANTGELFF
>-|TRBJ1-4|15|TRBD1|TRBV28
TGTGCCAGTAATTCCGGACAGGGGGCCGGGGAAAAACTGTTTTTT
CASNSGQGAGEKLFF
>-|TRBJ2-2|15|-|TRBV15
TGTGCCACCAGCAGAGGGGCTTCGAACACCGGGGAGCTGTTTTTT
CATSRGASNTGELFF
>-|TRBJ2-7|16|TRBD2|TRBV3-1/TRBV3-2
TGTGCCAGCAGCCAAGCTTGGACTAGCGGGGGGTCGGTGCAGTACTTC
CASSQAWTSGGSVQYF
>-|TRBJ1-4|14|TRBD1|TRBV2
TGTGCCAGCAGTGCAAGGACAGGTGGTGAAAAACTGTTTTTT
CASSARTGGEKLFF
>-|TRBJ2-2|18|TRBD2|TRBV27
TGTGCCAGCAGTTTTGGGACTAGCGGGAGGGTAGTCCCCGGGGAGCTGTTTTTT
CASSFGTSGRVVPGELFF
>-|TRBJ2-1|15|TRBD2|TRBV18
TGTGCCAGCTCAGGGGGACTAGCAAAGGGTGATGAGCAGTTCTTC
CASSGGLAKGDEQFF
>-|TRBJ2-1|17|TRBD2|TRBV5-1
TGCGCCAGCAGCTCCGGTATAGCGGGAGATAGTCCCCATGAGCAGTTCTTC
CASSSGIAGDSPHEQFF
>-|TRBJ2-1|16|TRBD1|TRBV28
TGTGCCAGCAGTTTAAGTCGGACAGGTAGCCACAATGAGCAGTTCTTC
CASSLSRTGSHNEQFF
>-|TRBJ1-6|15|-|TRBV7-3
TGTGCCAGCAGCCTATCCGGGACAAATAATTCACCCCTCCACTTT
CASSLSGTNNSPLHF
>-|TRBJ1-5|14|TRBD1|TRBV5-6
TGTGCCAGCAGCGGGGGACAGGGCAGGCAGCCCCAGCATTTT
CASSGGQGRQPQHF
>once|TRBJ2-3|15|-|TRBV5-6
TGTGCCAGCAGCTTAAAACAGGGATACACAGATACGCAGTATTTT
CASSLKQGYTDTQYF
>-|TRBJ1-1|13|-|TRBV3-1/TRBV3-2
TGTGCCAGCAGCCAAGCGGGTGGCAGATTCGCTTTCTTT
CASSQAGGRFAFF
>-|TRBJ1-3|13|TRBD1|TRBV19
TGTGCCACCTCCACAGGGGCTGGAAACACCATATATTTT
CATSTGAGNTIYF
>-|TRBJ2-2|13|-|TRBV28
TGTGCCAGCACCCCAGGGAACACCGGGGAGCTGTTTTTT
CASTPGNTGELFF
>-|TRBJ1-2|12|-|TRBV27
TGTGCCAGCAGGAGGGATCGCTATGGCTACACCTTC
CASRRDRYGYTF